A single sample is the source of the 9 T cell receptor beta chains below, sequenced in a study of blood T cell repertoires in COVID-19. Some clones are missing from TCRdb's copy, which holds only in-frame ones; the method was immunoSEQ multiplex PCR. Here the sample spans hundreds of thousands of clones, roughly 84% being singletons. Sequenced sample: peripheral blood. The receptors shown here come from a woman aged 80 or over with active or convalescent COVID-19.

CDR3: CASSQTVQYNEQFF. Here the CDR3 DNA reads TGTGCCAGCAGCCAGACGGTACAGTACAATGAGCAGTTCTTC. The rearrangement joins TRBV3-1 (or the pseudogene TRBV3-2) to TRBJ2-1; D remains unclear. The germline V gene has CDR1 LGHDT and CDR2 YNNKEL (reference sequence). The CDR3 length is 14 residues. The V gene lost 3 bases and the J gene lost 4 bases, with 10 bases spanning the gap.

This chain uses TRBV19 with TRBJ2-5, with TRBD2 as a possible D gene (6 bases). Trimming left V 0 bases short and J 5 bases short, with 16 bases between. The CDR3 totals 16 residues. Looked up from germline, CDR1 is LNHDA and CDR2 is SQIVND (reference sequence). The CDR3 DNA reads as TGTGCCAGTAGTATAGATTTTTCGGGGGTGGAGGAGACCCAGTACTTC. Its translation is CASSIDFSGVEETQYF.

This clone has just one count. V usage is TRBV5-1 and J usage is TRBJ2-1; TRBD2 matches at 8 bases. The germline V gene encodes CDR1 SGHRS and CDR2 YFSETQ. This CDR3 has 16 residues. J gave up 8 bases and V 0 bases, and 10 bases lay outside the gene matches. CDR3 nucleotides: TGCGCCAGCAGCTTGGGCCTCCTCGCGGGGGGCTATGAGCAGTTCTTC. Protein product: CASSLGLLAGGYEQFF.

The J gene is TRBJ1-5, the V gene TRBV3-1 (or the pseudogene TRBV3-2); the D gene is possibly TRBD1 (6 bases). The germline V gene encodes CDR1 LGHDT and CDR2 YNNKEL (reference sequence). This CDR3 is 15 amino acids long. Trimming removed 4 bases at V and 0 bases at J, with 10 bases between. CDR3 DNA sequence: TGTGCCAGCAGCCGGGACACCGTTAGCAATCAGCCCCAGCATTTT. This gives the protein CASSRDTVSNQPQHF.

This chain joins TRBV24-1 and TRBJ2-1; the D is unclear. Germline CDR1 KGHDR, CDR2 SFDVKD. The CDR3 contains 12 residues. Trimming removed 3 bases from V and 10 bases from J, with 9 bases in between. CDR3 region: CATSDASGEQFF. The DNA for the CDR3 is TGTGCCACCAGTGATGCTAGTGGGGAGCAGTTCTTC.

The J gene is TRBJ1-4, the V gene TRBV30; D may be TRBD1 (6 bases). CDR3 length: 15 amino acids. CDR1 and CDR2 from the germline V gene are GTSNPN and SVGIG (reference sequence). The ends were cut back, 0 bases at V and 2 bases at J, with 10 bases in the middle. The CDR3 DNA sequence: TGTGCCTGGAGTGTCAGGGGAGGGACTAATGAAAAACTGTTTTTT. This gives the protein CAWSVRGGTNEKLFF.

The rearrangement links TRBV29-1 to TRBJ1-4; 10 positions agree with TRBD1. After removal of 7 bases from V and 6 bases from J, the junction contained 2 bases not matched to a gene. The CDR3 covers 12 residues. Germline V lookup: CDR1 SQVTM, CDR2 ANQGSEA. The CDR3 here is CSAGTGDEKLFF. Written as DNA, the CDR3 is TGCAGCGCTGGGACAGGGGATGAAAAACTGTTTTTT. Together with reference TRBV29-1 and TRBJ1-4, the CDR3 gives the full variable domain: SAVISQKPSRDICQRGTSLTIQCQVDSQVTMMFWYRQQPGQSLTLIATANQGSEATYESGFVIDKFPISRPNLTFSTLTVSNMSPEDSSIYLCSAGTGDEKLFFGSGTQLSVL.

This chain uses TRBV7-2 with TRBJ1-1; 7 nucleotides align to TRBD1. J lost 7 bases, V lost 4 bases, and 6 bases had no gene match. Germline V gives CDR1 SGHTA, CDR2 FQGNSA. The CDR3 has 13 residues. CDR3 amino acids: CASSSRQGGEAFF. The CDR3 nucleotides are TGTGCCAGCAGCTCGCGACAGGGAGGTGAAGCTTTCTTT.

V usage is TRBV7-9 and J usage is TRBJ2-7; 9 positions agree with TRBD2. In germline, CDR1 is SEHNR, CDR2 FQNEAQ (reference sequence). V was clipped by 6 bases and J by 5 bases; unmatched bases: 11. There are 15 residues in the CDR3. Here the CDR3 DNA reads TGTGCCAGCAGATCCCCCGCGGGGGGGCCCCACGAGCAGTACTTC. Its protein is CASRSPAGGPHEQYF.